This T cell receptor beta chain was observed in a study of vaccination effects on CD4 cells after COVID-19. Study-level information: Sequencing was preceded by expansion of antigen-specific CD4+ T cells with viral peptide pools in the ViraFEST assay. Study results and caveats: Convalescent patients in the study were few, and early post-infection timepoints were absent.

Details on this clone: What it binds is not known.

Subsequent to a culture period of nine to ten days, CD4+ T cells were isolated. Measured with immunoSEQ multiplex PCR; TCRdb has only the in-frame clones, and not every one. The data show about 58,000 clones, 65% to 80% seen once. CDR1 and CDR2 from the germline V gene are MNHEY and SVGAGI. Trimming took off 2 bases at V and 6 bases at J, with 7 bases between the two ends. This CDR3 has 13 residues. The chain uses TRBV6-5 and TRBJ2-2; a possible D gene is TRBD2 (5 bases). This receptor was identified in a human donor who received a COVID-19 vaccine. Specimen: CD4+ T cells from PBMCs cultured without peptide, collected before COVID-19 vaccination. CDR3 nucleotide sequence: TGTGCCAGCAGTTACCAGGAGGCCGGGGAGCTGTTTTTT. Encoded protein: CASSYQEAGELFF.